Detailed here is one T cell receptor beta chain. Original analysis: Amplified reference gene primers provided the basis for estimating nucleated cell counts. Only in-frame clones appear in the TCRdb table, and some are missing; sequencing was by immunoSEQ multiplex PCR. V and J calls and clone size come straight from that table; D and trimming were deduced from the DNA. The sample consists of 190,000 or so clones, about 87% of them appearing once. This record belongs to a study of blood T cell repertoires in COVID-19. Looking at the study overall: The United States, Italy and Spain were the sources of the acute and convalescent COVID-19 samples.

This clonotype was sampled from a woman in her late teens or twenties who had recovered from COVID-19. Sequences were obtained from peripheral blood.

CDR3 nucleotide sequence: TGTGCCACCAGTGGCCTCACAGAGAATGAAAAACTGTTTTTT. Its protein product is CATSGLTENEKLFF. This rearrangement joins TRBV24-1 to TRBJ1-4, with D uncertain. The CDR3 is 14 residues long. The germline V gene has CDR1 KGHDR and CDR2 SFDVKD. Trimming pared 5 bases from V and 5 bases from J, leaving 11 bases between.